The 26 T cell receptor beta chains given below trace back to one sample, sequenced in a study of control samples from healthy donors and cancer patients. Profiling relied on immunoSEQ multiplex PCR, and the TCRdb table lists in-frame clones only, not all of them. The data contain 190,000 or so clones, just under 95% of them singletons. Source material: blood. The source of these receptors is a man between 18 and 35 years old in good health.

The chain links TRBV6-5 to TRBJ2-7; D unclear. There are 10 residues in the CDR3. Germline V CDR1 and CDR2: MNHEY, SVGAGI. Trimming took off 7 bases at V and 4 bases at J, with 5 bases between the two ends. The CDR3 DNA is TGTGCCAGCACGGAATACGAGCAGTACTTC. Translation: CASTEYEQYF.

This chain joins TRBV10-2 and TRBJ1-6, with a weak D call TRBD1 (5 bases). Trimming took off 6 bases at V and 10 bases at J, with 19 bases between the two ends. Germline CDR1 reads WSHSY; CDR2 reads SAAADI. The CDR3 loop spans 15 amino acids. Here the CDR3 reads CASSAGTGESSPLHF. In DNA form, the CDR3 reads TGCGCCAGCAGCGCCGGGACGGGAGAGAGCTCACCCCTCCACTTT.

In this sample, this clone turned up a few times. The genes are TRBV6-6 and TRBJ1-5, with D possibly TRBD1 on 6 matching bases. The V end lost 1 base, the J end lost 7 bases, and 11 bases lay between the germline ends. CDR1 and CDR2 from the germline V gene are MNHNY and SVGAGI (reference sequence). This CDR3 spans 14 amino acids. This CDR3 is CASSYWAGEQPQHF. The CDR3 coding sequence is TGTGCCAGCAGTTACTGGGCAGGGGAGCAGCCCCAGCATTTT.

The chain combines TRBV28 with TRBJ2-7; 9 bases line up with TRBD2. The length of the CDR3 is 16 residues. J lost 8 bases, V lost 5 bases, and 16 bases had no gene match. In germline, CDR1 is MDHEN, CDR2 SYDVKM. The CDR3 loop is CASSPLIAGAAGQQYF. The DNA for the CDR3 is TGTGCCAGCAGTCCCCTCATAGCGGGGGCCGCCGGGCAGCAGTACTTC.

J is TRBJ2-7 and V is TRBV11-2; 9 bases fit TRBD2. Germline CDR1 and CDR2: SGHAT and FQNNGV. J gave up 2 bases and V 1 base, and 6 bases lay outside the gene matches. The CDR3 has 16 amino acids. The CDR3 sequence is CASSLVGSGGPYEQYF. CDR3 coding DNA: TGTGCCAGCAGCTTAGTGGGCAGCGGGGGGCCCTACGAGCAGTACTTC.

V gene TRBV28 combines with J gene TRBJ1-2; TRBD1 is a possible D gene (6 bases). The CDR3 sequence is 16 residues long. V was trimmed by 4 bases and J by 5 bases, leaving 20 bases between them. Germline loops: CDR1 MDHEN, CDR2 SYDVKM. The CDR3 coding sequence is TGTGCCAGCAGTTCGTTTATGGGGGCGGGATATTATGGCTACACCTTC. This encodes CASSSFMGAGYYGYTF.

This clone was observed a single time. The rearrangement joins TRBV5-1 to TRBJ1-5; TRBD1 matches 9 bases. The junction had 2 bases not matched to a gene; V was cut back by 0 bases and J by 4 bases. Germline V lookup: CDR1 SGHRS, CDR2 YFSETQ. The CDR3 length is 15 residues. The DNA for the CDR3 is TGCGCCAGCAGCTTGGGGGGGACAGGGAATCAGCCCCAGCATTTT. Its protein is CASSLGGTGNQPQHF.

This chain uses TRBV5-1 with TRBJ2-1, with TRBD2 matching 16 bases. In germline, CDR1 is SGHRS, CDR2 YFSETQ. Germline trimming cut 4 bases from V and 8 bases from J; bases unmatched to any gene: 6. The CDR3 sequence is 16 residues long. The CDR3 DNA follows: TGCGCCAGCAGCGCGGGACTAGCGGGGGGGCTCGATGAGCAGTTCTTC. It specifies CASSAGLAGGLDEQFF.

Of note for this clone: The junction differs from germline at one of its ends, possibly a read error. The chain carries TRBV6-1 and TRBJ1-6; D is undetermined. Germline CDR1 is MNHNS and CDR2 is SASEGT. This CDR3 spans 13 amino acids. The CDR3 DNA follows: TGTACCAGCAGTGAAAATCCCGGATCACCCCTCCACTTT. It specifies CTSSENPGSPLHF.

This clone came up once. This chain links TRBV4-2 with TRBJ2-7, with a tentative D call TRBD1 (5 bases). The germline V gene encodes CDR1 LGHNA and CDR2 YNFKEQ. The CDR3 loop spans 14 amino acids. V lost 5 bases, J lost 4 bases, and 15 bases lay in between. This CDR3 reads CASSLGQGAYEQYF. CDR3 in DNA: TGTGCCAGCAGCTTAGGTCAAGGGGCTTACGAGCAGTACTTC.

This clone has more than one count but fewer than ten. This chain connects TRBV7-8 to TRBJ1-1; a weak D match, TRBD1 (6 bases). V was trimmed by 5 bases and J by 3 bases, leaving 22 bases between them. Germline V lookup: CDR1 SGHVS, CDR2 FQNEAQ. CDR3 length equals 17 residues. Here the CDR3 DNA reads TGTGCCAGCAGCCGCCCAACCCACAGGGAGGGAGACACTGAAGCTTTCTTT. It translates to CASSRPTHREGDTEAFF.

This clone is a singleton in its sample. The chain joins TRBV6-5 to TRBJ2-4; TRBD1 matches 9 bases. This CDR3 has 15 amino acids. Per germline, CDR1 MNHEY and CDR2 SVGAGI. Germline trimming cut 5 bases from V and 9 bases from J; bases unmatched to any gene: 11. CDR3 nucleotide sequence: TGTGCCAGCAGTCCCCTTCAGGGACAGGGAACCATTCAGTACTTC. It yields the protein CASSPLQGQGTIQYF.

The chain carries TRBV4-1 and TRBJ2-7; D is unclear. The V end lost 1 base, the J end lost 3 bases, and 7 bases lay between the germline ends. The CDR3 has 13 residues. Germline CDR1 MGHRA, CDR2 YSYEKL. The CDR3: CASSQGRNYEQYF. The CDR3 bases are TGCGCCAGCAGCCAAGGACGGAACTACGAGCAGTACTTC.

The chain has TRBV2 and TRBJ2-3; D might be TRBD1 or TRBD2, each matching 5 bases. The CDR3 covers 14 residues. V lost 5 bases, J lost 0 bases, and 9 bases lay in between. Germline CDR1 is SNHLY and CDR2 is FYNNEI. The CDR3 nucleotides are TGTGCCAGCAGTAGGGACGGAAGCACAGATACGCAGTATTTT. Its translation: CASSRDGSTDTQYF.

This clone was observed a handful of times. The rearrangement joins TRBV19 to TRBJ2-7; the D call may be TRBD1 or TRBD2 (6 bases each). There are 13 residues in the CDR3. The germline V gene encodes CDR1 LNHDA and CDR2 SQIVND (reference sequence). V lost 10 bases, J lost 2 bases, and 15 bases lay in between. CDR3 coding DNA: TGTGCCACACGACGGGGGCAGACCTACGAGCAGTACTTC. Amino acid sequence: CATRRGQTYEQYF.

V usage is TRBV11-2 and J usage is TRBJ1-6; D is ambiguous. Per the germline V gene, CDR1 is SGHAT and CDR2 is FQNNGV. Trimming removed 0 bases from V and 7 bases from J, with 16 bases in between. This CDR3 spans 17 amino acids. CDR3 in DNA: TGTGCCAGCAGCTTAGATCGTAAAGAATCGCCGAATTCACCCCTCCACTTT. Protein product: CASSLDRKESPNSPLHF.

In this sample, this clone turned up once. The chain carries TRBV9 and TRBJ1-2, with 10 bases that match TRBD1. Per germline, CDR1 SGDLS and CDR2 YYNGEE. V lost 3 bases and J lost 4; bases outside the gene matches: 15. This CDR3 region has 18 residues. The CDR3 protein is CASSGPTGTGVDGYGYTF. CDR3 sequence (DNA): TGTGCCAGCAGCGGCCCAACGGGGACAGGGGTAGACGGCTATGGCTACACCTTC.

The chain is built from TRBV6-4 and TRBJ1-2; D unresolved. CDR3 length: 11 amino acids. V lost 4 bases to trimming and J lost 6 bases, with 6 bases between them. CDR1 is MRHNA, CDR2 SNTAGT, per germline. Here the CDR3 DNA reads TGTGCCAGCAGTGGCGAAAATGGCTACACCTTC. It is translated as CASSGENGYTF.

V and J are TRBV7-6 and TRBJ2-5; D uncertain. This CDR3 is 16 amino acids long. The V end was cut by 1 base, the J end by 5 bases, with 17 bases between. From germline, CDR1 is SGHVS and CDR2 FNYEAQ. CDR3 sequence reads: CASSLEMTRSWETQYF. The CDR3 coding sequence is TGTGCCAGCAGCTTAGAGATGACACGCAGTTGGGAGACCCAGTACTTC.

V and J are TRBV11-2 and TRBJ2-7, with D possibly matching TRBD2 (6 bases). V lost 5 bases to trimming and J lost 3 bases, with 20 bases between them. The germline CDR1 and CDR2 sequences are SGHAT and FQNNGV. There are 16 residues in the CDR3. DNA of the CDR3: TGTGCCAGCAGCGCGTCGAGCGCGTCGGGACTCTACGAGCAGTACTTC. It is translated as CASSASSASGLYEQYF.

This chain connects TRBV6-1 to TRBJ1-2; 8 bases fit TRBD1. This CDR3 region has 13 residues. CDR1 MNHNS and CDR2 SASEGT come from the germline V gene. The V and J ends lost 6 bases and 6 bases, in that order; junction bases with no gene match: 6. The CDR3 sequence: CASRMDRDDGYTF. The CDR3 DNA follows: TGTGCCAGCAGGATGGACAGGGATGATGGCTACACCTTC.

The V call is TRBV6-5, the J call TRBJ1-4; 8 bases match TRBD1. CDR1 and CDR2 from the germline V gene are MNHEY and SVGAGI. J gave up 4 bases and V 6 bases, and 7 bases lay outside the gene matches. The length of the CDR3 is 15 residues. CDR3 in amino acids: CASSLGTGLNEKLFF. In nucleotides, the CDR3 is TGTGCCAGCAGCCTGGGGACAGGCCTTAATGAAAAACTGTTTTTT.

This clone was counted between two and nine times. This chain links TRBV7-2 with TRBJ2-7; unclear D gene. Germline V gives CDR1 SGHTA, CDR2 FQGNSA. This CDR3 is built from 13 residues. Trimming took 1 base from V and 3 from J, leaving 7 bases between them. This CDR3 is CASSLDSYYEQYF. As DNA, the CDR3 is TGTGCCAGCAGCTTAGATTCGTACTACGAGCAGTACTTC.

The CDR3 protein is CASSLVSPGEAFF. The CDR3 region has the DNA TGTGCCAGCAGCTTAGTGTCCCCAGGTGAAGCTTTCTTT. This rearrangement joins TRBV7-8 to TRBJ1-1; no clear D. The V and J ends lost 1 base and 7 bases respectively, with 10 bases between them. Per germline, CDR1 SGHVS and CDR2 FQNEAQ. This CDR3 contains 13 residues.

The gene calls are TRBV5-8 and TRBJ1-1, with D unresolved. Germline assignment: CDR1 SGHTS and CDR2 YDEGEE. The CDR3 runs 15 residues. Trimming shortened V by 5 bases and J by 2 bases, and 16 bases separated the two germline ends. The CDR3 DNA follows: TGTGCCAGCAGGACCAGAGGCACCAGTAACACTGAAGCTTTCTTT. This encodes CASRTRGTSNTEAFF.

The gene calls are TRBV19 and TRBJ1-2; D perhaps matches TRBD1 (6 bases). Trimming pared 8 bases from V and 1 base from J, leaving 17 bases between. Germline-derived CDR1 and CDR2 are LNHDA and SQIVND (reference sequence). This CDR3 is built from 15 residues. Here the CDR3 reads CASSPGTRLNYGYTF. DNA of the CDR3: TGTGCCAGTTCACCCGGGACAAGACTTAACTATGGCTACACCTTC.